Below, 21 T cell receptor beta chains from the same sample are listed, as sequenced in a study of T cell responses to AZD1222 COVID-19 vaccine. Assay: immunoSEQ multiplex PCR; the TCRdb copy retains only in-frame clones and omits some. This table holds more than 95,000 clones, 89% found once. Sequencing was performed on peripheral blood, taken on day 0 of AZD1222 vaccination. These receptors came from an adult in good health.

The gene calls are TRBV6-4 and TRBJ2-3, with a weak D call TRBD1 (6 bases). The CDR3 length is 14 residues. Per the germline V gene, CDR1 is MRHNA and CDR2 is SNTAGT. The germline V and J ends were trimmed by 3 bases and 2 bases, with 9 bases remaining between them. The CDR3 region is CASSEGQPTDTQYF. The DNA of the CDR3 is TGTGCCAGCAGTGAGGGACAACCCACAGATACGCAGTATTTT.

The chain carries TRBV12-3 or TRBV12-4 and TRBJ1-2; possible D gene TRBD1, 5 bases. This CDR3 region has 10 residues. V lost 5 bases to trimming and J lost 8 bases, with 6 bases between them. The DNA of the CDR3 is TGTGCCAGCAGTGGGACCGGCTACACCTTC. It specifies CASSGTGYTF.

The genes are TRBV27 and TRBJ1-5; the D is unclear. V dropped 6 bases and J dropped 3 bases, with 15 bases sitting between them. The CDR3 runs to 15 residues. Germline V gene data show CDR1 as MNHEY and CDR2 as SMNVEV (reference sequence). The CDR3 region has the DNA TGTGCCAGCAGGCTCAGCCGGGCCTTCAATCAGCCCCAGCATTTT. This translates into CASRLSRAFNQPQHF.

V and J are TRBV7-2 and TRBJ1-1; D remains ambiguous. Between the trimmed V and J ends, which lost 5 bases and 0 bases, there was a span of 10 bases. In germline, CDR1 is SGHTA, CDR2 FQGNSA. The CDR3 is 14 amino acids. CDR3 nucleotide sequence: TGTGCCAGCAGCGCCTGGGATTTGAACACTGAAGCTTTCTTT. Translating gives CASSAWDLNTEAFF.

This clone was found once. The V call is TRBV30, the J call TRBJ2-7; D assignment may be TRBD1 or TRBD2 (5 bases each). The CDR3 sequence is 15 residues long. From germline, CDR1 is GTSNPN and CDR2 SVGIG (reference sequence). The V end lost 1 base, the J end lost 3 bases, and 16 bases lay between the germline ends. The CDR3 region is CAWSAGAGNFYEQYF. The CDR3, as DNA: TGTGCCTGGAGTGCCGGGGCAGGTAATTTCTACGAGCAGTACTTC.

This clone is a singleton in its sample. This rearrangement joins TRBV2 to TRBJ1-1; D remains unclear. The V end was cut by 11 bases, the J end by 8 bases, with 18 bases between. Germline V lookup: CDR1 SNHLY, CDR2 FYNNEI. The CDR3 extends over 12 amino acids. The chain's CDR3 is CAGRPLLNEAFF. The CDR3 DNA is TGTGCCGGGCGTCCCCTTCTCAACGAAGCTTTCTTT.

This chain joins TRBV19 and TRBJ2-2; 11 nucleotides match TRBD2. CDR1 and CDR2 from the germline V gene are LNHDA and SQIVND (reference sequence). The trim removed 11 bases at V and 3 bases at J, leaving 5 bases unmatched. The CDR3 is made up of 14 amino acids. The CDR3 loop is CASYSGRDTGELFF. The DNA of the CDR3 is TGTGCCTCCTATAGCGGGAGGGACACCGGGGAGCTGTTTTTT.

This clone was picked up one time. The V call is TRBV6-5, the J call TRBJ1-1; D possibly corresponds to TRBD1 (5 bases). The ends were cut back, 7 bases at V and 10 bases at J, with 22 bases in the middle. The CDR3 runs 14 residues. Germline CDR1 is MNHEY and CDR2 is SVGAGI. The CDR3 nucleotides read TGTGCCAGCACCCGCCGGGACTCTATTCAGGGAGCTTTCTTT. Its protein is CASTRRDSIQGAFF.

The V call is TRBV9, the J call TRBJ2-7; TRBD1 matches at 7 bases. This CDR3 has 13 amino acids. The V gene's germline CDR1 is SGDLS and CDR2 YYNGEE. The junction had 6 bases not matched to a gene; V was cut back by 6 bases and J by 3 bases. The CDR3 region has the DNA TGTGCCAGCAATCGGGACAGTGGCTACGAGCAGTACTTC. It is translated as CASNRDSGYEQYF.

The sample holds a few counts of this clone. CDR3 loop: CASSVTGGETQYF. CDR3 DNA sequence: TGTGCCAGCAGCGTGACAGGGGGAGAGACCCAGTACTTC. The rearrangement links TRBV5-4 to TRBJ2-5; TRBD1 agrees at 9 bases. The germline gives CDR1 SGHNT, CDR2 YYREEE (reference sequence). The J segment lost 4 bases and the V segment lost 4 bases, leaving 2 bases of the junction unmatched. The length of the CDR3 is 13 residues.

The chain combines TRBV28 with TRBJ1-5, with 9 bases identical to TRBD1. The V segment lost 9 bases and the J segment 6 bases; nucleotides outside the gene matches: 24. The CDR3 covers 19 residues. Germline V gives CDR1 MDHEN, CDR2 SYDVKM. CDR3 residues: CASRIPAHKQGALSQPQHF. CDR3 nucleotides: TGTGCCAGTAGAATCCCGGCCCACAAACAGGGGGCGCTGAGTCAGCCCCAGCATTTT.

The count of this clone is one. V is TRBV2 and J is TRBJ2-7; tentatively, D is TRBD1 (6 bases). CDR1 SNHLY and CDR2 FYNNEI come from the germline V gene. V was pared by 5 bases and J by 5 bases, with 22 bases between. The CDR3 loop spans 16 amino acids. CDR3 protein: CASSYLGQGPLHEQYF. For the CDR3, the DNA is TGTGCCAGCAGTTACTTGGGGCAGGGGCCCCTCCACGAGCAGTACTTC. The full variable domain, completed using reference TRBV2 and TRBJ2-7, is EPEVTQTPSHQVTQMGQEVILRCVPISNHLYFYWYRQILGQKVEFLVSFYNNEISEKSEIFDDQFSVERPDGSNFTLKIRSTKLEDSAMYFCASSYLGQGPLHEQYFGPGTRLTVT.

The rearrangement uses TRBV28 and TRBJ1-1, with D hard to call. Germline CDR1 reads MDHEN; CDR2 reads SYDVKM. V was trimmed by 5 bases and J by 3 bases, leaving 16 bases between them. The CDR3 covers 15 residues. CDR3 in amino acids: CASSLPTSPDTEAFF. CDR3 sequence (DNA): TGTGCCAGCAGTCTTCCGACATCTCCGGACACTGAAGCTTTCTTT. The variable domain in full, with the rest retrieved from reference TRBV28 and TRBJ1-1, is DVKVTQSSRYLVKRTGEKVFLECVQDMDHENMFWYRQDPGLGLRLIYFSYDVKMKEKGDIPEGYSVSREKKERFSLILESASTNQTSMYLCASSLPTSPDTEAFFGQGTRLTVV.

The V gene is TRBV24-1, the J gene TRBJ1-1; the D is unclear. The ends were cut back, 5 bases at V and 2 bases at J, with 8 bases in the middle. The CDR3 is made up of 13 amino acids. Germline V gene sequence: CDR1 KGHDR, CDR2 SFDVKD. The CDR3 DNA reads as TGTGCCACCAGTGTCCACGGAAACACTGAAGCTTTCTTT. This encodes CATSVHGNTEAFF.

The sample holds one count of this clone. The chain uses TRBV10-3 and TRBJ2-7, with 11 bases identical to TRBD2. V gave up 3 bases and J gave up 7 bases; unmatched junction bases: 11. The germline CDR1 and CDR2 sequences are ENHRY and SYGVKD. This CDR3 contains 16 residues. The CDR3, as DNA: TGTGCCATCAGTGACCCCGCGGGACTAGCGGTTCCTGAGCAGTACTTC. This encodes CAISDPAGLAVPEQYF.

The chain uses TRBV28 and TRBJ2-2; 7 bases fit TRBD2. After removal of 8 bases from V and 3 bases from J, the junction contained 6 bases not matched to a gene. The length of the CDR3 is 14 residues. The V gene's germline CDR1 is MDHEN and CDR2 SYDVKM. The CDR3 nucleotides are TGTGCCAGCTCGCGGGAGCGGCACACCGGGGAGCTGTTTTTT. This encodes CASSRERHTGELFF.

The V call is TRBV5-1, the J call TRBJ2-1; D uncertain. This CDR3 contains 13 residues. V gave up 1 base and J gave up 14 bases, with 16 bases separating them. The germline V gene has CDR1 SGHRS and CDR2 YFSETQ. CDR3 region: CASSLSGESKEFF. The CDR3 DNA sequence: TGCGCCAGCAGCTTGAGTGGCGAGAGCAAGGAGTTCTTC. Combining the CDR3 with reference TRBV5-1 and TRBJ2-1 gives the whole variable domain KAGVTQTPRYLIKTRGQQVTLSCSPISGHRSVSWYQQTPGQGLQFLFEYFSETQRNKGNFPGRFSGRQFSNSRSEMNVSTLELGDSALYLCASSLSGESKEFFGPGTRLTVL.

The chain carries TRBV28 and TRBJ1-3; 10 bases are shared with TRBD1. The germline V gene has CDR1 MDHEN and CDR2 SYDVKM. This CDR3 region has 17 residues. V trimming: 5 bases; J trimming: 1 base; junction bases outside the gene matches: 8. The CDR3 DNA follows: TGTGCCAGCAGTCCCCGACAGGGGGCGAGTTCTGGAAACACCATATATTTT. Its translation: CASSPRQGASSGNTIYF.

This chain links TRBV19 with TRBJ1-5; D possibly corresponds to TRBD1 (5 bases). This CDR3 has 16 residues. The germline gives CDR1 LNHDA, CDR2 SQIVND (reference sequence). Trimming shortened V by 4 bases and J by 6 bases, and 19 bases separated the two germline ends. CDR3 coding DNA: TGTGCCAGTAGTACTTTTACCCAGGGAGGGGTTCAGCCCCAGCATTTT. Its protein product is CASSTFTQGGVQPQHF.

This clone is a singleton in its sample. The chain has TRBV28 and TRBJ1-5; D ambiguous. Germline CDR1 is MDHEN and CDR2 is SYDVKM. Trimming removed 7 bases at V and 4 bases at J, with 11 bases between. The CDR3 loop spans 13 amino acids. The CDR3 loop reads CASNKDPNQPQHF. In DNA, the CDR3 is TGTGCCAGCAATAAGGACCCTAATCAGCCCCAGCATTTT.

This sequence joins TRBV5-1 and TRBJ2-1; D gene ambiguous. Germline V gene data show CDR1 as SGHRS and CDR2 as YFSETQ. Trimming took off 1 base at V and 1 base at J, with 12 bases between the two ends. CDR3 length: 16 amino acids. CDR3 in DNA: TGCGCCAGCAGCTTGACGAACCTTGGGTCCTACAATGAGCAGTTCTTC. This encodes CASSLTNLGSYNEQFF.